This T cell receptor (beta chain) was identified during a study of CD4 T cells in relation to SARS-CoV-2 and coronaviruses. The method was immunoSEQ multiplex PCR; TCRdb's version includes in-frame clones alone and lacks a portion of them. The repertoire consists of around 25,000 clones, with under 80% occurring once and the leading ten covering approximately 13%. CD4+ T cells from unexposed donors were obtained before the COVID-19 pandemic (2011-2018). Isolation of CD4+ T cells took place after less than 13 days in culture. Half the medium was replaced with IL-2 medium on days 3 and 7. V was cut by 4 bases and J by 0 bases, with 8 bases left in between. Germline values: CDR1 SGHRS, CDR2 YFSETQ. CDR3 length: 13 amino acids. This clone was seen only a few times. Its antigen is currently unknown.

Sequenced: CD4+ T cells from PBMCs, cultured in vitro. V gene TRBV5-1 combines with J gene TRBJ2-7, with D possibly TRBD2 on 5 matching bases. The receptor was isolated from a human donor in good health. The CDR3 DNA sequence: TGCGCCAGCAGCAGAGGGAGCTCCTACGAGCAGTACTTC. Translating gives CASSRGSSYEQYF.